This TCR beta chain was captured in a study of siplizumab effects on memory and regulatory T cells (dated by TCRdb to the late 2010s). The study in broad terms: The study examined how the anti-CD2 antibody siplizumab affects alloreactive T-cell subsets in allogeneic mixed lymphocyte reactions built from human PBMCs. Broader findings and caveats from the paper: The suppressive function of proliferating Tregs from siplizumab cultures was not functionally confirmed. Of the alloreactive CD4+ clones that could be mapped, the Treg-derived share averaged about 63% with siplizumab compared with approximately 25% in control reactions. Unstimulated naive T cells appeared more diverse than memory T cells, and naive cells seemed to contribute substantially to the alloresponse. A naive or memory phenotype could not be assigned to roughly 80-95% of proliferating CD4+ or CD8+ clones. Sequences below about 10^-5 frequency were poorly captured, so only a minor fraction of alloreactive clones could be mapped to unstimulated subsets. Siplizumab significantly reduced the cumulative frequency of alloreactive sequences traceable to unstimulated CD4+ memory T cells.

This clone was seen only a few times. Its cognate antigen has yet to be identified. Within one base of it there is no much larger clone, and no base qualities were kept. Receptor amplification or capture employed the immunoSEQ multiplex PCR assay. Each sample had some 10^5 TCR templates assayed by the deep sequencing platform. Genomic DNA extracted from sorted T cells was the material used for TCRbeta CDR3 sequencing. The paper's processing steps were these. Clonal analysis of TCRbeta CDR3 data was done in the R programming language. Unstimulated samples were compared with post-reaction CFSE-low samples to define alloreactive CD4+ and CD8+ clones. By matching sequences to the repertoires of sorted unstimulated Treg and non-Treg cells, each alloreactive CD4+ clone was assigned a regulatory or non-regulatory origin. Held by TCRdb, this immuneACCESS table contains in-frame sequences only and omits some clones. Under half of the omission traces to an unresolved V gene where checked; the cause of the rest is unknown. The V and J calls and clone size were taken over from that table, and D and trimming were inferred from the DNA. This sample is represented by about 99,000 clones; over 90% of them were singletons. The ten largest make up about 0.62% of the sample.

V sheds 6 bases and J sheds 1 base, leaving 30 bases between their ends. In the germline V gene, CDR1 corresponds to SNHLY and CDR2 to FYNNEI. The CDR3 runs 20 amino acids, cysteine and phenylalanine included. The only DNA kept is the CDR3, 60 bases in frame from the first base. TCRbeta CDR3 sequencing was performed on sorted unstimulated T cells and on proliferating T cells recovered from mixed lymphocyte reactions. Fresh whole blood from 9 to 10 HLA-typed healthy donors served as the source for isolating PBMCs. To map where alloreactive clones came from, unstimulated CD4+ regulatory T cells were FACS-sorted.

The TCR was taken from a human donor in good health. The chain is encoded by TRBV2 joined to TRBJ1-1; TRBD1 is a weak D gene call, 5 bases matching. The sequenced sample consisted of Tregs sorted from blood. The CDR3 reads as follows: CASRDLNRARVGWKNTEAFF. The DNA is TGTGCCAGCAGAGACCTTAACCGCGCCAGGGTCGGTTGGAAGAACACTGAAGCTTTCTTT.